This paragraph covers one T cell receptor beta chain sequence. Its specificity is not known. This record belongs to a study of beta chain features in type 1 diabetes. Findings of the study overall: Patients with Type 1 diabetes showed moderately but significantly shorter TCRB CDR3s in all four CD4+ subsets.

Every bit of the isolated RNA underwent reverse transcription, so sequencing read expressed TCRB transcripts. Here immunoSEQ multiplex PCR was the method, and the copy in TCRdb shows in-frame clones only, minus some. Seen here are 600,000 or so clones, roughly an eighth observed once, and the top ten hold nearly 0.04%. The sample consisted of naive CD4+ T cells from blood. The receptor comes from a man between 18 and 29 years old with type 1 diabetes.

For the CDR3, the DNA is TGTGCCTGGAGTCGACAGGGACTCACTGAAGCTTTCTTT. Translation: CAWSRQGLTEAFF. The chain is built from TRBV30 and TRBJ1-1; 7 bases are a match to TRBD1. With 2 bases clipped from V and 4 bases from J, the junction kept 4 bases outside the gene matches. Per the germline V gene, CDR1 is GTSNPN and CDR2 is SVGIG (reference sequence). The CDR3 has 13 residues.